The clone carrying this T cell receptor (beta chain) showed up just once. RNA transcripts were the template for amplifying TCR beta CDR3 regions. The study used the HTBI primer set for a first-round RT-PCR of the TCR CDR3. From the multiplex PCR reads, TCRdb called clonotypes with MiXCR, one entry per CDR3 protein. In the table there are approximately 700,000 distinct CDR3 sequences, about 45% of which are singletons. The data originate from a study of T cells in Graves' hyperthyroidism and ophthalmopathy. The CDR3 has 12 amino acids. Germline V CDR1 and CDR2: SEHNR, FQNEAQ (reference sequence). Trimming took 5 bases from V and 6 from J, leaving 11 bases between them.

The receptor's source is an adult man with Graves' disease, either hyperthyroidism or ophthalmopathy (not recorded which). The chain couples TRBV7-9 to TRBJ2-7; no firm D call. The sample consisted of peripheral blood or thyroid tissue (not recorded which). For the CDR3, the DNA is TGTGCCAGCAGCCGGGCTTCGACCGAGCAGTACTTC. Amino acids: CASSRASTEQYF.